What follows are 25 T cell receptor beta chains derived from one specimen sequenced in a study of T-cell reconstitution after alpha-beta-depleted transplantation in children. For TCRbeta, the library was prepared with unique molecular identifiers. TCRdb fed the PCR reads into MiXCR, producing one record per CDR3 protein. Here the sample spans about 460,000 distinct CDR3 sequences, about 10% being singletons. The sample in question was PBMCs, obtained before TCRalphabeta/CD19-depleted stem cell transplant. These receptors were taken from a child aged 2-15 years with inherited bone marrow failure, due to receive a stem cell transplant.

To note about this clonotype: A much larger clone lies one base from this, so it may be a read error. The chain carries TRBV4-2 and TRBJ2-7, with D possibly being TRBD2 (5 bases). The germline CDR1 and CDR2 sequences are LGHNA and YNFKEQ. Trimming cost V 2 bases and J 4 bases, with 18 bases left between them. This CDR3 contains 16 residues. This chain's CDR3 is CASSQYPDSRGYEQYF. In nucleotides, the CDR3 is TGTGCCAGCAGCCAATATCCAGACTCCCGGGGTTACGAGCAGTACTTC.

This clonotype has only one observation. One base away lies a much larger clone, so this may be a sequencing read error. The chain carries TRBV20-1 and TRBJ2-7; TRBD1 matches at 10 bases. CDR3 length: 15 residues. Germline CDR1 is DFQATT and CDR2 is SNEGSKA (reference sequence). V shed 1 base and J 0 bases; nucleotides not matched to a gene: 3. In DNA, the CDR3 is TGCAGTGCTAGAGGGGGACAGGGGACCTCCTACGAGCAGTACTTC. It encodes CSARGGQGTSYEQYF.

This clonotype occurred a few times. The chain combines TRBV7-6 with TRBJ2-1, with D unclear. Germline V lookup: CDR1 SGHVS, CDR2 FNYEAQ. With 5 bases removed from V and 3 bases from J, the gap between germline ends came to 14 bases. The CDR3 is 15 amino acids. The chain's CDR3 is CASSKGLPVYNEQFF. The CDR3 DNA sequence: TGTGCCAGCAGCAAAGGGCTGCCAGTCTACAATGAGCAGTTCTTC.

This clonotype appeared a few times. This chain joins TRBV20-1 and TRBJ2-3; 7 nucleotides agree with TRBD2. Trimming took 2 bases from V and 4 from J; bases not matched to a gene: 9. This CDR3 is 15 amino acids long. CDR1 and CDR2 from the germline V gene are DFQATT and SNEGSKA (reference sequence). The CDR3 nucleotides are TGCAGTGCTAGAAAGGCGGCGGGAGCCCCAGATACGCAGTATTTT. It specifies CSARKAAGAPDTQYF.

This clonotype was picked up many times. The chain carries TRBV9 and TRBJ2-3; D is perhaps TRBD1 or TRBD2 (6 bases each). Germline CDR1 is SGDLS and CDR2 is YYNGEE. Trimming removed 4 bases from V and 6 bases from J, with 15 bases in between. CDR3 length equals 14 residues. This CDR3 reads CASSSSGAPDTQYF. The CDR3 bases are TGTGCCAGCAGCTCCTCGGGGGCGCCCGATACGCAGTATTTT.

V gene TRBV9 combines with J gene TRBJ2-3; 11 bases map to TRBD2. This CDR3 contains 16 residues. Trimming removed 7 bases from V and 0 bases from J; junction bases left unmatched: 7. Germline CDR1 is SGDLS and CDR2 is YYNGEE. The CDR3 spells CASGSGLAASTDTQYF. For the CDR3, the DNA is TGTGCCAGCGGCTCGGGACTAGCGGCTAGCACAGATACGCAGTATTTT.

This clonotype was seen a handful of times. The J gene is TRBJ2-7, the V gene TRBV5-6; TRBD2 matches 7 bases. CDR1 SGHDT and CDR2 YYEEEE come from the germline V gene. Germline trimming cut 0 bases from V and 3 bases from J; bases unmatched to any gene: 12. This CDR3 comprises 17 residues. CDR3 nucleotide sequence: TGTGCCAGCAGCTTGGGGGGCCTAGCGGAGCTCCTCTACGAGCAGTACTTC. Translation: CASSLGGLAELLYEQYF.

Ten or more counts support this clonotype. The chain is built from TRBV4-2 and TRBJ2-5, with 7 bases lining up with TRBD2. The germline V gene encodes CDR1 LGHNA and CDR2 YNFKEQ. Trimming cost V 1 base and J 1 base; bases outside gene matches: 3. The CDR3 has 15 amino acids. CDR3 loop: CASSQGGSFQETQYF. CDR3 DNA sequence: TGTGCCAGCAGCCAAGGCGGGAGTTTCCAAGAGACCCAGTACTTC.

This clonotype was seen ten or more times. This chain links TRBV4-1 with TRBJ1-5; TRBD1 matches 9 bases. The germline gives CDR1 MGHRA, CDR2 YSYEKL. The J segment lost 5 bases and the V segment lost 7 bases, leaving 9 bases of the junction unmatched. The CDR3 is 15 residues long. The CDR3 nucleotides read TGCGCCAGCAAAATGGACAGGGGTGAGCATCAGCCCCAGCATTTT. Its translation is CASKMDRGEHQPQHF.

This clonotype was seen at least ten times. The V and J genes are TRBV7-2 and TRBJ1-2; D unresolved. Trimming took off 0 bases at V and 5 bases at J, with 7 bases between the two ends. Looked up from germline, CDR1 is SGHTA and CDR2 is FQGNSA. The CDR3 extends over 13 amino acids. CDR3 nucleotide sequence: TGTGCCAGCAGCTTAGCGACGGGTTATGGCTACACCTTC. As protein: CASSLATGYGYTF.

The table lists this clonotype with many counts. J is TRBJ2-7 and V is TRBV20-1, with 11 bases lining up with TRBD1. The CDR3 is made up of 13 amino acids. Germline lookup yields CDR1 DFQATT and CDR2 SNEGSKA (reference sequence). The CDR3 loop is CSAPGQGGSEQYF. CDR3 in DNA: TGCAGCGCCCCGGGACAGGGGGGGAGCGAGCAGTACTTC.

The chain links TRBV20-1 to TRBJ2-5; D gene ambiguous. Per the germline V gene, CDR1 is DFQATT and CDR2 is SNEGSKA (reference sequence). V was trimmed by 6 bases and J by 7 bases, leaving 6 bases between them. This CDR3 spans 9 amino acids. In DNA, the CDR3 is TGCAGTGCCAGCGTGACCCAGTACTTC. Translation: CSASVTQYF.

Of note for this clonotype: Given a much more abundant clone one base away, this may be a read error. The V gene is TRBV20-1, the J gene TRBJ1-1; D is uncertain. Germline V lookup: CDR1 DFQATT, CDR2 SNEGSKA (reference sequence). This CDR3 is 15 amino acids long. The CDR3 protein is CCARDAAHRDTEAFF. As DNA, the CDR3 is TGCTGTGCTAGAGATGCGGCCCATCGGGACACTGAAGCTTTCTTT.

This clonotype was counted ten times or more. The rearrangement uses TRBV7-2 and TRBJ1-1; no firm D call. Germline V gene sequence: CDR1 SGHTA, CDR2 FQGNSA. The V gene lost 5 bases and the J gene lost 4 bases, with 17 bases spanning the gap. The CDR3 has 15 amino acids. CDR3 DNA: TGTGCCAGCAGCCCCGACGCGGGGTTGGTCACTGAAGCTTTCTTT. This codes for CASSPDAGLVTEAFF. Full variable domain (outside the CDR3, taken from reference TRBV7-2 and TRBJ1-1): GAGVSQSPSNKVTEKGKDVELRCDPISGHTALYWYRQSLGQGLEFLIYFQGNSAPDKSGLPSDRFSAERTGGSVSTLTIQRTQQEDSAVYLCASSPDAGLVTEAFFGQGTRLTVV.

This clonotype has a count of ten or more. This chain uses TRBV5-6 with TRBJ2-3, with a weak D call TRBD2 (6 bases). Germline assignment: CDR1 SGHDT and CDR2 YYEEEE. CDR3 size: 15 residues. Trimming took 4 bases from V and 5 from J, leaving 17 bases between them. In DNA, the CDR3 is TGTGCCAGCAGCCCCCGGTCGGGAGCTCAAGATACGCAGTATTTT. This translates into CASSPRSGAQDTQYF.

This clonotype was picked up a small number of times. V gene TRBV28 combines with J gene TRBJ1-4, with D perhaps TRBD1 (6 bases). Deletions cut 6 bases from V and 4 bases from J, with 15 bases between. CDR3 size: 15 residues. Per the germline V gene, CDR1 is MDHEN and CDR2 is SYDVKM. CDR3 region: CASSAPDRVNEKLFF. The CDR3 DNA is TGTGCCAGCAGCGCCCCGGACAGAGTTAATGAAAAACTGTTTTTT.

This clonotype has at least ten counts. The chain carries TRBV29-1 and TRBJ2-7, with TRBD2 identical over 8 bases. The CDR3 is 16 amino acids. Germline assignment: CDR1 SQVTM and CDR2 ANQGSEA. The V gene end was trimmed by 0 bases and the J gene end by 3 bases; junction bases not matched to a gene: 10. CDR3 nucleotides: TGCAGCGTTGAAGATGTACGCCAGACTAGCGTCTACGAGCAGTACTTC. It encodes CSVEDVRQTSVYEQYF.

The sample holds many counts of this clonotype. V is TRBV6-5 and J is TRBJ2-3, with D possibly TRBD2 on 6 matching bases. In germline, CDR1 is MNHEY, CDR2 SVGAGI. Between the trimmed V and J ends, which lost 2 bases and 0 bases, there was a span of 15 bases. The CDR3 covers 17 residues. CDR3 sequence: CASSYGPAGSSTDTQYF. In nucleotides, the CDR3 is TGTGCCAGCAGTTACGGCCCAGCGGGTTCAAGCACAGATACGCAGTATTTT.

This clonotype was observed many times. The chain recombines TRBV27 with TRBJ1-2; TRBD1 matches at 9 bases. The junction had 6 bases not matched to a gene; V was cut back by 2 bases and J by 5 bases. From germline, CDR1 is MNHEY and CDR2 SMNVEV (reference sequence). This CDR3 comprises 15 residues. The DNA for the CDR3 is TGTGCCAGCAGTTTAACGGGACAGGGACCGTATGGCTACACCTTC. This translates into CASSLTGQGPYGYTF.

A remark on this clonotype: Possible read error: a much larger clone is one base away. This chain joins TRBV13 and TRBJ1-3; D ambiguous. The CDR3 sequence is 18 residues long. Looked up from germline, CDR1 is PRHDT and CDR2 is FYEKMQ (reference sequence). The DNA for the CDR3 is TGTGCCAGCAGCTTAGGCCTGCAAGGAGGGATTTCTGGAAACACCATGTATTTT. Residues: CASSLGLQGGISGNTMYF.

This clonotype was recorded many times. DNA of the CDR3: TGTGCCAGCAGCCCACCCGGGCCCTCGGTGGGCTACACCTTC. Protein product: CASSPPGPSVGYTF. The gene calls are TRBV27 and TRBJ1-2; D not certain. Germline CDR1 is MNHEY and CDR2 is SMNVEV (reference sequence). Trimming pared 6 bases from V and 8 bases from J, leaving 19 bases between. The CDR3 consists of 14 residues.

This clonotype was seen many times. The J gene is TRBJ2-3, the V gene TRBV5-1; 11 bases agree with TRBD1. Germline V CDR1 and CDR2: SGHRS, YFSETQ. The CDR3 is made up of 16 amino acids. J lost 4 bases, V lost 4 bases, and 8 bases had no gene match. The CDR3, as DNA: TGCGCCAGCAGCCTTACGGGACAGGGGGGCGCAGATACGCAGTATTTT. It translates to CASSLTGQGGADTQYF.

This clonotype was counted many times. The CDR3 sequence: CASSPRQGGDNSPLHF. The CDR3 nucleotides read TGTGCCAGCAGCCCGCGACAGGGAGGCGATAATTCACCCCTCCACTTT. V usage is TRBV7-2 and J usage is TRBJ1-6, with TRBD1 matching 7 bases. Trimming at V came to 5 bases and at J to 5 bases, leaving 9 bases not matched to a gene. The germline CDR1 and CDR2 sequences are SGHTA and FQGNSA. CDR3 length equals 16 residues.

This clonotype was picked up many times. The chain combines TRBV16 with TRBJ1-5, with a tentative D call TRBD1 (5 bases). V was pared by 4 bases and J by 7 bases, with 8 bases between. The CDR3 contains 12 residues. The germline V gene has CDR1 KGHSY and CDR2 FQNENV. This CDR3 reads CASSPEGQPQHF. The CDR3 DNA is TGTGCCAGCAGCCCGGAGGGGCAGCCCCAGCATTTT.

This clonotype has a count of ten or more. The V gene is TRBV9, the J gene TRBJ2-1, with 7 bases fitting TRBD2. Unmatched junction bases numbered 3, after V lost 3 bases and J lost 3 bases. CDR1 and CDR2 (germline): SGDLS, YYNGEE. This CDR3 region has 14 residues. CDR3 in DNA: TGTGCCAGCAGCGGAAGCGGGAACTACAATGAGCAGTTCTTC. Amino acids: CASSGSGNYNEQFF.